The 17 T cell receptor beta chains presented below share a single source sample, sequenced in a study of blood T cell repertoires in COVID-19. Assay used: immunoSEQ multiplex PCR; TCRdb lists only in-frame clones, some missing. The table shows 150,000 or so clones, with approximately 80% occurring only once. Sequencing used peripheral blood. All receptors derive from a human donor in a cohort sampled during active COVID-19.

V and J are TRBV7-2 and TRBJ1-5; D is undetermined. Germline CDR1 SGHTA, CDR2 FQGNSA. This CDR3 is built from 14 residues. Trimming took off 5 bases at V and 4 bases at J, with 12 bases between the two ends. CDR3 in DNA: TGTGCCAGCAGCCGGGATTCTTTAAATCAGCCCCAGCATTTT. This gives the protein CASSRDSLNQPQHF.

This chain joins TRBV5-5 and TRBJ2-7; no definite D call. The CDR3 spans 14 residues. Trimming stripped 0 bases from V and 0 bases from J, with 7 bases between. Germline V gene sequence: CDR1 SGHKS, CDR2 YYEKEE (reference sequence). The chain's CDR3 is CASSLDSHSYEQYF. The CDR3 DNA is TGTGCCAGCAGCTTGGATTCACACTCCTACGAGCAGTACTTC.

For the CDR3, the DNA is TGTGCCAGCAGTTACGGTAGTGGACAAGATACGCAGTATTTT. Translating gives CASSYGSGQDTQYF. The chain joins TRBV6-6 to TRBJ2-3; tentative D call: TRBD1 (5 bases). Trimming stripped 2 bases from V and 5 bases from J, with 11 bases between. CDR3 length: 14 residues. Per the germline V gene, CDR1 is MNHNY and CDR2 is SVGAGI (reference sequence).

The rearrangement uses TRBV6-5 and TRBJ2-7; weak D call: TRBD1 (6 bases). The V gene's germline CDR1 is MNHEY and CDR2 SVGAGI. Trimming took 0 bases from V and 7 from J, leaving 13 bases between them. This CDR3 is built from 14 residues. The CDR3 region has the DNA TGTGCCAGCAGTTACTCGAGGGGTCAGGGGGAGCAGTACTTC. Its protein is CASSYSRGQGEQYF.

This chain joins TRBV9 and TRBJ2-7, with unresolved D. This CDR3 is 12 amino acids long. The V end lost 2 bases, the J end lost 6 bases, and 9 bases lay between the germline ends. CDR1 and CDR2 from the germline V gene are SGDLS and YYNGEE. The CDR3 region has the DNA TGTGCCAGCAGCGTGTCAGAACGCGAGCAGTACTTC. It specifies CASSVSEREQYF.

The CDR3 loop is CASSPDSETQYF. The CDR3 DNA is TGTGCCAGCAGCCCGGACTCTGAGACCCAGTACTTC. V gene TRBV7-8 combines with J gene TRBJ2-5, with D possibly being TRBD2 (5 bases). Trimming shortened V by 5 bases and J by 5 bases, and 9 bases separated the two germline ends. The germline V gene encodes CDR1 SGHVS and CDR2 FQNEAQ. The CDR3 sequence is 12 residues long.

This clone was observed a few times. The CDR3 coding sequence is TGTGCCAGCAGTGACACTAGCGGGAGGGTGAATGAGCAGTTCTTC. It specifies CASSDTSGRVNEQFF. The gene calls are TRBV6-4 and TRBJ2-1, with 13 bases matching TRBD2. Unmatched junction bases numbered 2, after V lost 2 bases and J lost 7 bases. Per germline, CDR1 MRHNA and CDR2 SNTAGT. This CDR3 has 15 residues.

CDR3 amino acids: CAWSDGLAGVLREQFF. The DNA of the CDR3 is TGTGCCTGGAGCGACGGACTAGCGGGAGTGCTTAGGGAGCAGTTCTTC. The chain links TRBV30 to TRBJ2-1; 13 positions agree with TRBD2. From germline, CDR1 is GTSNPN and CDR2 SVGIG (reference sequence). The trim removed 3 bases at V and 10 bases at J, leaving 12 bases unmatched. The CDR3 totals 16 residues.

This clone was observed a single time. The chain has TRBV3-1 (or the pseudogene TRBV3-2) and TRBJ1-5, with D possibly being TRBD1 (6 bases). The CDR3 totals 17 residues. Germline loops: CDR1 LGHDT, CDR2 YNNKEL (reference sequence). The V and J ends lost 1 base and 4 bases respectively, with 17 bases between them. For the CDR3, the DNA is TGTGCCAGCAGCCAAGGGGGGGGCAGTAAGGGGAATCAGCCCCAGCATTTT. Protein sequence: CASSQGGGSKGNQPQHF.

The chain has TRBV24-1 and TRBJ1-4, with D uncertain. The CDR3 has 17 amino acids. Deletions cut 5 bases from V and 3 bases from J, with 18 bases between. CDR1 and CDR2 (germline): KGHDR, SFDVKD. CDR3 DNA sequence: TGTGCCACCAGTGGTACCCCCCGCGAGGATTCTAATGAAAAACTGTTTTTT. Protein product: CATSGTPREDSNEKLFF.

The chain uses TRBV28 and TRBJ1-2, with 7 bases fitting TRBD1. CDR1 and CDR2 from the germline V gene are MDHEN and SYDVKM. Trimming cost V 8 bases and J 5 bases; bases outside gene matches: 8. The CDR3 has 13 amino acids. Written as DNA, the CDR3 is TGTGCCAGCTTGAGGGGGCTTGGTTATGGCTACACCTTC. Translated: CASLRGLGYGYTF.

The chain has TRBV7-9 and TRBJ2-3; D is possibly TRBD2 (5 bases). The length of the CDR3 is 14 residues. Germline V gives CDR1 SEHNR, CDR2 FQNEAQ (reference sequence). Trimming took off 5 bases at V and 2 bases at J, with 11 bases between the two ends. CDR3 in DNA: TGTGCCAGCAGCGACCGGGGAGACACAGATACGCAGTATTTT. Translating it yields CASSDRGDTDTQYF.

The chain carries TRBV6-5 and TRBJ1-4; D ambiguous. CDR3 length equals 15 residues. V was trimmed by 7 bases and J by 8 bases, leaving 20 bases between them. CDR1 is MNHEY, CDR2 SVGAGI, per germline. The CDR3 DNA reads TGTGCCAGCACTCTAATGAGGAGACTAGAGGAAAAACTGTTTTTT. Amino acids: CASTLMRRLEEKLFF.

The chain has TRBV28 and TRBJ1-1; 7 nucleotides align to TRBD1. The germline gives CDR1 MDHEN, CDR2 SYDVKM. The V and J ends lost 3 bases and 8 bases, in that order; junction bases with no gene match: 3. The CDR3 covers 12 residues. The CDR3 DNA reads TGTGCCAGCAGTTTCCTACAGGGGGAAGCTTTCTTT. Protein product: CASSFLQGEAFF.

The V call is TRBV10-1, the J call TRBJ2-1, with unresolved D. V shed 8 bases and J shed 9 bases, with 20 bases lying between them. The germline V gene has CDR1 WNHNN and CDR2 SYGVQD (reference sequence). The CDR3 covers 14 residues. In DNA form, the CDR3 reads TGCGCCAGCTCATGGCTTCTCCCTCCTGGTGAGCAGTTCTTC. Its translation is CASSWLLPPGEQFF.

The genes are TRBV18 and TRBJ2-5; a possible D gene is TRBD1 (5 bases). V lost 5 bases and J 3 bases, leaving 16 bases between the germline ends. The CDR3 runs to 15 residues. The germline gives CDR1 KGHSH, CDR2 LQKENI. CDR3 sequence: CASSSPGHREETQYF. CDR3 nucleotide sequence: TGTGCCAGCTCATCTCCAGGACACCGGGAAGAGACCCAGTACTTC.

The rearrangement uses TRBV19 and TRBJ2-1, with 7 bases that match TRBD2. The junction had 13 bases not matched to a gene; V was cut back by 7 bases and J by 1 base. This CDR3 is built from 17 residues. Germline V CDR1 and CDR2: LNHDA, SQIVND (reference sequence). The CDR3 DNA sequence: TGTGCCAGTAATAGTATACTCGCGGGAGAATCCTACAATGAGCAGTTCTTC. Translated, it gives CASNSILAGESYNEQFF. The full variable domain, in which reference TRBV19 and TRBJ2-1 provide the parts outside the CDR3, is DGGITQSPKYLFRKEGQNVTLSCEQNLNHDAMYWYRQDPGQGLRLIYYSQIVNDFQKGDIAEGYSVSREKKESFPLTVTSAQKNPTAFYLCASNSILAGESYNEQFFGPGTRLTVL.